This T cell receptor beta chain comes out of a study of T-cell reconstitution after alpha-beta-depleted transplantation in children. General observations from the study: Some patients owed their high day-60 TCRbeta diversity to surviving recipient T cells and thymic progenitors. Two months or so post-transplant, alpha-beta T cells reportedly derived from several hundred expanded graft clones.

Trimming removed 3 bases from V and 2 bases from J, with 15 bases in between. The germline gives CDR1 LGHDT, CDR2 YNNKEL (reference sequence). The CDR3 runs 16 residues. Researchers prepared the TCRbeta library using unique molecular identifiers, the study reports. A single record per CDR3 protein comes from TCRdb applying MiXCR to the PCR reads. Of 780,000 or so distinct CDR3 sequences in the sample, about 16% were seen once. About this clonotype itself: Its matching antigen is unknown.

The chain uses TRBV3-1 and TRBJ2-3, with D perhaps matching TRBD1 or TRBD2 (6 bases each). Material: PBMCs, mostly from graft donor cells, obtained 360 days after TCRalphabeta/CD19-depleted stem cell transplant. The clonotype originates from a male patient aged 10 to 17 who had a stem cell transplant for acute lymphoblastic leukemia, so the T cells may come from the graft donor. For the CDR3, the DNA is TGTGCCAGCAGCCAGTGGGGGCGGGGAGACACAGATACGCAGTATTTT. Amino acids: CASSQWGRGDTDTQYF.